A single TCR beta chain is shown here with its context. Its antigen remains unidentified. The CDR3 has 12 residues. The V and J ends lost 7 bases and 5 bases respectively, with 12 bases between them. CDR1 SNHLY and CDR2 FYNNEI come from the germline V gene. These data come from a study of Ad26.COV2.S vaccination and SARS-CoV-2 variants. Whole-study findings and limits: Possibly, TCR breadth and depth analyses underestimated total T cell responses.

TCRdb's copy holds only in-frame clones and misses some; the assay was immunoSEQ multiplex PCR. The table lists 120,000 to 150,000 clones, roughly 89% of them singletons. This chain links TRBV2 with TRBJ2-7; unclear D gene. The source is a human donor who had recovered from COVID-19. Specimen: peripheral blood, collected after recovery from COVID-19. This CDR3 reads CASKTDQNEQYF. CDR3 nucleotide sequence: TGTGCCAGCAAAACAGATCAGAACGAGCAGTACTTC.